The 11 T cell receptor beta chains below all came from one sample that was sequenced in a study of shared clonotypes between healthy human individuals. TCRdb's copy holds only in-frame clones and misses some; the assay was immunoSEQ multiplex PCR. The table includes around 1,000,000 clones, about 80% detected once. The sequenced sample consisted of memory CD4+ T cells from PBMCs. Subset meaning: CD45RA-negative fraction. All receptors derive from a man aged 18-30 years in good health. Some clones in this sample may be carry-over from other donors' samples.

This chain connects TRBV5-1 to TRBJ2-1; TRBD2 matches at 8 bases. V lost 4 bases to trimming and J lost 9 bases; unmatched junction nucleotides: 18. Looked up from germline, CDR1 is SGHRS and CDR2 is YFSETQ. CDR3 size: 17 residues. The CDR3 DNA reads TGCGCCAGCAGCCCTCAAGGTAGCGGGATAAATATGGGTGAGCAGTTCTTC. As protein: CASSPQGSGINMGEQFF.

A remark on this clone: This likely came from a read error, as a far larger clone is one base away. The chain uses TRBV7-2 and TRBJ1-1, with D possibly being TRBD1 (5 bases). This CDR3 spans 13 amino acids. Germline CDR1 reads SGHTA; CDR2 reads FQGNSA. V lost 5 bases, J lost 1 base, and 8 bases lay in between. CDR3 sequence: CASSRQQNTEAFF. The CDR3, as DNA: TGTGCCAGCAGCCGACAGCAGAACACTGAAGCTTTCTTT.

The rearrangement uses TRBV7-5 and TRBJ1-4; the DNA was not compared with TRBD1, the D call given in the table. TRBV7-5 is designated a pseudogene. The CDR3 length is 16 residues. The CDR3 protein is CARSLRWRQDNEKLFF. As DNA, the CDR3 is TGTGCCAGAAGCTTACGGTGGCGTCAGGATAATGAAAAACTGTTTTTT.

As to this clone: This CDR3 is also generated by other DNA sequences in the sample. The rearrangement uses TRBV28 and TRBJ2-7, with no clear D. This CDR3 has 13 residues. CDR1 MDHEN and CDR2 SYDVKM come from the germline V gene. Trimming pared 5 bases from V and 4 bases from J, leaving 12 bases between. The CDR3 is CASSLTARYEQYF. CDR3 nucleotides: TGTGCCAGCAGTCTCACAGCCCGGTACGAGCAGTACTTC.

The rearrangement links TRBV2 to TRBJ1-5; the D is unclear. This CDR3 spans 15 amino acids. CDR1 SNHLY and CDR2 FYNNEI come from the germline V gene. Trimming shortened V by 10 bases and J by 0 bases, and 16 bases separated the two germline ends. As DNA, the CDR3 is TGTGCCACCGGCCTGACTGGGAATAGCAATCAGCCCCAGCATTTT. This gives the protein CATGLTGNSNQPQHF.

V is TRBV5-8 and J is TRBJ2-5; unclear D gene. With 0 bases removed from V and 4 bases from J, the gap between germline ends came to 13 bases. Germline assignment: CDR1 SGHTS and CDR2 YDEGEE. The CDR3 has 15 amino acids. The CDR3 coding sequence is TGTGCCAGCAGCTTGGTCGCGGATCATCGAGAGACCCAGTACTTC. This gives the protein CASSLVADHRETQYF.

J is TRBJ2-5 and V is TRBV6-5; D ambiguous. The DNA matches TRBJ2-7 better at its end, which makes the J call doubtful. Germline V gene lookup returns CDR1 MNHEY and CDR2 SVGAGI. The CDR3 is 13 residues long. CDR3 sequence (DNA): TGTGCCAGCAGTTACGGGCACTCCTACGAGCAGTACTTC. This gives the protein CASSYGHSYEQYF.

The chain uses TRBV2 and TRBJ1-2; D not certain. The CDR3 has 12 amino acids. The germline CDR1 and CDR2 sequences are SNHLY and FYNNEI. The V end lost 5 bases, the J end lost 2 bases, and 6 bases lay between the germline ends. CDR3 protein: CASSLENYGYTF. DNA of the CDR3: TGTGCCAGCAGTCTAGAGAACTATGGCTACACCTTC.

The genes are TRBV25-1 and TRBJ2-7, with 9 bases lining up with TRBD1. From germline, CDR1 is MGHDK and CDR2 SYGVNS. Unmatched junction bases numbered 5, after V lost 3 bases and J lost 2 bases. CDR3 length: 15 residues. The CDR3 spells CASSDPGTGTYEQYF. The CDR3 DNA is TGTGCCAGCAGTGACCCCGGGACAGGGACCTACGAGCAGTACTTC.

Ten or more counts support this clone. This chain connects TRBV6-1 to TRBJ2-3; no reliable D call. Per germline, CDR1 MNHNS and CDR2 SASEGT. Trimming removed 6 bases from V and 5 bases from J, with 15 bases in between. The CDR3 consists of 14 residues. The CDR3 sequence: CASRMYGSVDTQYF. CDR3 coding DNA: TGTGCCAGCAGGATGTACGGGTCCGTAGATACGCAGTATTTT.

The V gene is TRBV10-3, the J gene TRBJ2-5, with 7 bases lining up with TRBD2. The junction had 3 bases not matched to a gene; V was cut back by 10 bases and J by 1 base. Germline V gene lookup returns CDR1 ENHRY and CDR2 SYGVKD. This CDR3 region has 12 residues. The CDR3 DNA sequence: TGTGCCACGGGGACTACCCAAGAGACCCAGTACTTC. Translation: CATGTTQETQYF.